What follows is one TCR beta chain and its context. Its antigen target is currently unknown. Nothing much larger sits one base from this clone, and base qualities are not available. The entry originates in a study of blood T cells in healthy people across ages (dated by TCRdb to the mid-2010s). Looking at the study overall: Template switching captured roughly one uniquely barcoded TCR beta cDNA molecule per two T cells in model experiments. Donors of different ages were randomly distributed across sequencing lanes to avoid experimental bias. Using the same blood draw, the study looked at two additional independent replicas of 1 million unique cDNA reads for two donors, one aged 18 to 30 and the other aged 80 or older. Donors were grouped into four age groups: young (average 16 years), middle-aged (39), aged (around 56) and long-lived (approximately 82). Age-related changes in TCR beta repertoire diversity were measured in the study by deep sequencing normalized with unique cDNA molecular identifiers.

Broad study findings and their caveats: Estimates of total diversity based on one million sequenced T cells were considered lower bounds and underestimates. Because the CMV infection status of the donors was unknown, age-related changes in expanded clonotypes may potentially have been confounded. Because profiling used bulk unsorted PBMCs, naive and antigen-experienced compartments could not be compared conclusively. There was a strong correlation between observed TCR beta diversity and the percentage of naive T cells measured by flow cytometry. Compared with the aged group, the long-lived group had more naive CD4+ T cells, fewer expanded clones and increased TCR diversity, suggesting age selection. Observed TCR beta diversity per million T cells fell roughly linearly with age, and a significant reduction was already apparent by age around 39.

Taken from the germline V gene (reference sequence), the CDR1 and CDR2 loops are SGHAT and FQDESV. The CDR3 sequence holds 13 residues, the cysteine and phenylalanine included. Only the CDR3 part of the read is kept: 39 bases, read in frame from the first base. The trim is 4 bases for V and 4 bases for J, with a gap of 7 bases between the germline ends. Receptor amplification or capture employed 5' RACE. Sequencing instrument: Illumina HiSeq 2500. A second PCR of 7 to 11 cycles was performed with a sample-barcoded 5' primer and a J-beta primer mix. A unique molecular identifier was introduced onto each TCR beta cDNA molecule by a template-switch 5' adaptor carrying 12 random nucleotides. At least 3 million CDR3-containing paired-end reads were obtained from each sample. All of the RNA was converted into first-strand cDNA using the Mint cDNA synthesis kit, with a TRBC-specific oligonucleotide serving as the primer. All cDNA was treated with uracil-DNA glycosylase and then went through a first 18-cycle PCR with the universal primers M1SS and BC2_uni_R. The original methods were these. Normalization of each sample was performed by random selection of 1 million high-quality reads, each carrying a distinct molecular identifier. Reads with shared molecular identifiers were discarded instead of being binned into consensus sequences. MiTCR, set to a Q25 quality threshold and the strictest error-elimination algorithm, was used for CDR3 identification, clonotype clustering and error correction. A nonparametric unseen species model using Euler transformation provided a lower-bound estimate of total TCR beta diversity. Using fastp at Q25 and MiXCR, TCRdb reprocessed the public reads and kept productive beta chains. Each CDR3 protein gets just one entry, which takes the most common genes and DNA from the rows behind it. The V and J calls here are based on TCRdb, not the publication. In all, the sample holds almost 800,000 distinct CDR3 sequences, and over 45% of those were seen once. In total, the top ten clones hold approximately 21% of the sample.

The roughly 39 donors, aged 6 to 90 years, were systemically healthy Caucasian individuals from Russia. Around 10 milliliters of peripheral blood were collected from each donor into EDTA-treated Vacutainer tubes. Ficoll-Paque density-gradient centrifugation was used to isolate PBMCs, with at least 7 million per sample. Total RNA was extracted from PBMCs with Trizol reagent, with at least 5.5 micrograms obtained per sample. For every donor, an aliquot of PBMCs went through flow cytometry to measure the percentages of naive CD45RAhigh/CD27high T cells. The sample consisted of blood. This chain is built from TRBV11-1 and TRBJ2-2; the D gene cannot be resolved reliably. This TCR derives from a man younger than 40 in good health. The encoded CDR3 is CASSSRPTGELFF. The DNA sequence reads TGTGCCAGCAGCTCTAGGCCCACCGGGGAGCTGTTTTTT.